The clone carrying this TCR beta chain appeared a few times. Of the isolated RNA, all was reverse transcribed, and so the sequenced material was expressed TCRB transcripts. Sequenced by immunoSEQ multiplex PCR; TCRdb stores in-frame clones only, minus some. The sample consists of 400,000 to 500,000 clones, more than 11% of them appearing once. These data are taken from a study of beta chain features in type 1 diabetes. Germline V CDR1 and CDR2: GTSNPN, SVGIG (reference sequence). With 0 bases removed from V and 3 bases from J, the gap between germline ends came to 11 bases. The CDR3 totals 14 residues. Via CD45RO/CCR7/CD25/CD127/CD95/CD27, cells of the CD4+ naive, central memory, regulatory and stem cell-like memory subsets were sorted.

The sequence was obtained from a man aged 30 to 45 in good health. V gene TRBV30 combines with J gene TRBJ2-5; D is unclear. The sample was naive CD4+ T cells from blood. CDR3: CAWSVQTSKETQYF. DNA for the CDR3: TGTGCCTGGAGTGTACAGACCTCGAAAGAGACCCAGTACTTC.